Listed here are 3 T cell receptor beta chains from one sample, sequenced in a study of control samples from healthy donors and cancer patients. The table came from immunoSEQ multiplex PCR; TCRdb's copy has only in-frame clones and leaves some out. This repertoire shows approximately 30,000 clones, around nine tenths found once; its top ten account for about 1.6%. The specimen sequenced was PBMCs. These receptors were obtained from a woman in her thirties or forties with lung cancer.

The chain is built from TRBV6-6 and TRBJ2-7; 9 nucleotides match TRBD1. This CDR3 has 16 residues. The J segment lost 1 base and the V segment lost 0 bases, leaving 4 bases of the junction unmatched. Germline CDR1 reads MNHNY; CDR2 reads SVGAGI (reference sequence). The CDR3 DNA reads as TGTGCCAGCAGTTACTCGAGGACAGGGGATTCCTACGAGCAGTACTTC. Residues: CASSYSRTGDSYEQYF.

V and J are TRBV7-3 and TRBJ2-5; D is perhaps TRBD1 (6 bases). This CDR3 region has 13 residues. Germline CDR1 SGHTA, CDR2 FQGTGA. The ends were cut back, 0 bases at V and 5 bases at J, with 7 bases in the middle. The CDR3 DNA sequence: TGTGCCAGCAGCTTAACGAGGGGGGAGACCCAGTACTTC. Translation: CASSLTRGETQYF.

The J gene is TRBJ1-2, the V gene TRBV7-9; maybe TRBD1 (6 bases). The CDR3 contains 13 residues. Trimming removed 10 bases at V and 8 bases at J, with 20 bases between. In germline, CDR1 is SEHNR, CDR2 FQNEAQ (reference sequence). The CDR3, as DNA: TGTGCCATCGAAGGGGGGGGAGGCCAAGGCTACACCTTC. Its protein product is CAIEGGGGQGYTF.